A single sample is the source of the 4 T cell receptor beta chains below, sequenced in a study of shared clonotypes between healthy human individuals. Sequenced by immunoSEQ multiplex PCR; TCRdb stores in-frame clones only, minus some. The sample holds about 2.4 million clones, around nine tenths seen once. The sample comprised naive CD4+ T cells sorted from blood. Subset here: CD45RA+ positively selected. Receptor source: a young man in good health.

The V gene is TRBV5-1, the J gene TRBJ1-1; weak D call: TRBD1 (6 bases). With 1 base removed from V and 4 bases from J, the gap between germline ends came to 11 bases. The CDR3 sequence is 14 residues long. Germline V gene sequence: CDR1 SGHRS, CDR2 YFSETQ. In nucleotides, the CDR3 is TGCGCCAGCAGCTTGTCGGGGGGCGCCACTGAAGCTTTCTTT. Its protein product is CASSLSGGATEAFF.

V gene TRBV7-6 combines with J gene TRBJ1-6; 9 bases fit TRBD1. The CDR3 runs 19 residues. V lost 0 bases and J lost 1; bases outside the gene matches: 7. Germline CDR1 and CDR2: SGHVS and FNYEAQ. CDR3 in amino acids: CASSLAGTGSGSYNSPLHF. The CDR3 bases are TGTGCCAGCAGCTTAGCGGGGACAGGGAGTGGGTCCTATAATTCACCCCTCCACTTT.

This clone was seen a handful of times. V usage is TRBV2 and J usage is TRBJ1-2; D is uncertain. Germline loops: CDR1 SNHLY, CDR2 FYNNEI. CDR3 length: 12 residues. Trimming removed 8 bases at V and 7 bases at J, with 14 bases between. Written as DNA, the CDR3 is TGTGCCAGCCGTAACTCGGACCGTGGCTACACCTTC. This sequence encodes CASRNSDRGYTF.

The chain links TRBV5-5 to TRBJ2-7; 8 bases fit TRBD1. J gave up 3 bases and V 4 bases, and 6 bases lay outside the gene matches. Germline assignment: CDR1 SGHKS and CDR2 YYEKEE (reference sequence). The CDR3 spans 14 residues. DNA for the CDR3: TGTGCCAGCAGCAGACAGGGGATGGACTACGAGCAGTACTTC. It is translated as CASSRQGMDYEQYF.